What follows are 26 T cell receptor beta chains derived from one specimen sequenced in a study of CD8 T cells in Susac syndrome (dated 2019 in TCRdb). Library preparation was by the immunoSEQ multiplex PCR assay. RNA was extracted with the RNeasy kit and roughly 0.45 to 1 ug was reverse transcribed using random hexamers. TCRdb's own reprocessing of the public reads used fastp at Q25 and MiXCR and kept productive beta chains. Under each unique CDR3 protein, matching rows form one entry showing the most common genes and DNA. The sample profile shows about 280,000 distinct CDR3 sequences; roughly 85% of them were found once. The top ten clonotypes cover 0.11% of the sample. What was sequenced was CD8+ T cells from PBMCs. The receptors here all came from a human donor with multiple sclerosis.

The J gene is TRBJ1-6, the V gene TRBV2; unclear D gene. CDR1 SNHLY and CDR2 FYNNEI come from the germline V gene. The V gene lost 8 bases and the J gene lost 0 bases, with 8 bases spanning the gap. This CDR3 has 14 amino acids. CDR3: CASWASSYNSPLHF. The CDR3, as DNA: TGTGCCAGCTGGGCGAGCTCCTATAATTCACCCCTCCACTTT.

This chain connects TRBV6-5 to TRBJ1-2; D is undetermined. Trimming took 4 bases from V and 4 from J, leaving 13 bases between them. CDR3 length equals 14 residues. Germline-derived CDR1 and CDR2 are MNHEY and SVGAGI. CDR3 sequence reads: CASSFSEGVYGYTF. The CDR3 nucleotides are TGTGCCAGCAGTTTTTCGGAGGGAGTCTATGGCTACACCTTC.

The chain combines TRBV30 with TRBJ2-7, with D unresolved. The ends were cut back, 0 bases at V and 0 bases at J, with 6 bases in the middle. This CDR3 contains 13 residues. Looked up from germline, CDR1 is GTSNPN and CDR2 is SVGIG (reference sequence). CDR3 protein: CAWSVASSYEQYF. The CDR3 DNA reads as TGTGCCTGGAGTGTGGCCAGCTCCTACGAGCAGTACTTC.

The chain couples TRBV7-9 to TRBJ1-1; 7 bases are a match to TRBD1. Trimming took 5 bases from V and 3 from J; bases not matched to a gene: 9. CDR3 size: 15 residues. From germline, CDR1 is SEHNR and CDR2 FQNEAQ (reference sequence). CDR3 amino acids: CASSPSDRRDTEAFF. The CDR3 coding sequence is TGTGCCAGCAGCCCCTCGGACAGGCGGGACACTGAAGCTTTCTTT.

The chain is built from TRBV28 and TRBJ2-2; tentative D call: TRBD1 (6 bases). There are 15 residues in the CDR3. The ends were cut back, 3 bases at V and 5 bases at J, with 13 bases in the middle. Germline loops: CDR1 MDHEN, CDR2 SYDVKM. CDR3 loop: CASSFSTRGTGELFF. CDR3 bases: TGTGCCAGCAGTTTTTCGACGAGGGGGACCGGGGAGCTGTTTTTT.

In DNA form, the CDR3 reads TGTGCCAGCAGCTTAAAGGGAGGTTACGAGCAGTACTTC. Encoded protein: CASSLKGGYEQYF. The V gene is TRBV7-9, the J gene TRBJ2-7; D may be TRBD2 (6 bases). The CDR3 is 13 amino acids. CDR1 is SEHNR, CDR2 FQNEAQ, per germline (reference sequence). V gave up 2 bases and J gave up 4 bases, with 9 bases separating them.

The rearrangement joins TRBV27 to TRBJ2-1; 10 bases line up with TRBD2. This CDR3 region has 13 residues. V trimming: 7 bases; J trimming: 8 bases; junction bases outside the gene matches: 5. Per germline, CDR1 MNHEY and CDR2 SMNVEV (reference sequence). In DNA, the CDR3 is TGTGCCAGCAAGATAGCGGGAGGTCATGAGCAGTTCTTC. It is translated as CASKIAGGHEQFF.

The chain uses TRBV5-1 and TRBJ2-7; D is perhaps TRBD2 (6 bases). Germline CDR1 is SGHRS and CDR2 is YFSETQ. The ends were cut back, 0 bases at V and 5 bases at J, with 15 bases in the middle. This CDR3 comprises 15 residues. CDR3 region: CASSLVGRLKDEQYF. CDR3 nucleotide sequence: TGCGCCAGCAGCTTGGTTGGGAGGCTTAAGGACGAGCAGTACTTC. Drawing the rest from reference TRBV5-1 and TRBJ2-7, the complete variable domain is KAGVTQTPRYLIKTRGQQVTLSCSPISGHRSVSWYQQTPGQGLQFLFEYFSETQRNKGNFPGRFSGRQFSNSRSEMNVSTLELGDSALYLCASSLVGRLKDEQYFGPGTRLTVT.

This chain uses TRBV6-1 with TRBJ2-1; 11 bases line up with TRBD2. CDR1 is MNHNS and CDR2 is SASEGT in the germline V gene. With 2 bases clipped from V and 6 bases from J, the junction kept 6 bases outside the gene matches. The CDR3 consists of 16 residues. CDR3 in amino acids: CASSEKLAGGINEQFF. As DNA, the CDR3 is TGTGCCAGCAGTGAAAAGCTAGCGGGAGGCATCAATGAGCAGTTCTTC.

J is TRBJ2-7 and V is TRBV27; D is unresolved. Germline V gene sequence: CDR1 MNHEY, CDR2 SMNVEV (reference sequence). Deletions cut 4 bases from V and 4 bases from J, with 11 bases between. This CDR3 is 13 amino acids long. CDR3 DNA sequence: TGTGCCAGCAGTTCCCAGAGTGGATACGAGCAGTACTTC. Its protein is CASSSQSGYEQYF.

V gene TRBV27 combines with J gene TRBJ2-1; weak D call: TRBD2 (6 bases). V shed 2 bases and J shed 3 bases, with 11 bases lying between them. CDR1 and CDR2 (germline): MNHEY, SMNVEV (reference sequence). The CDR3 contains 15 residues. The CDR3 is CASSLNGGNYNEQFF. The CDR3, as DNA: TGTGCCAGCAGTTTAAATGGCGGGAACTACAATGAGCAGTTCTTC.

This sequence joins TRBV30 and TRBJ2-7; TRBD1 is a possible D gene (5 bases). The V gene lost 2 bases and the J gene lost 5 bases, with 7 bases spanning the gap. This CDR3 spans 11 amino acids. The V gene's germline CDR1 is GTSNPN and CDR2 SVGIG (reference sequence). CDR3 protein: CAWSLTDEQYF. The CDR3 coding sequence is TGTGCCTGGAGTTTGACAGACGAGCAGTACTTC.

This clonotype was seen a few times. The chain has TRBV7-2 and TRBJ2-1; 8 nucleotides align to TRBD2. The germline V gene encodes CDR1 SGHTA and CDR2 FQGNSA. The CDR3 runs 15 residues. J gave up 4 bases and V 2 bases, and 4 bases lay outside the gene matches. The CDR3 region has the DNA TGTGCCAGCAGCTTAAGGGCTAGCGGGTACAATGAGCAGTTCTTC. Translating gives CASSLRASGYNEQFF.

The chain uses TRBV7-9 and TRBJ1-2; D uncertain. Trimming shortened V by 1 base and J by 2 bases, and 11 bases separated the two germline ends. The CDR3 length is 15 residues. The V gene's germline CDR1 is SEHNR and CDR2 FQNEAQ (reference sequence). The DNA of the CDR3 is TGTGCCAGCAGCTTAGGGTTCCAACGGAACTATGGCTACACCTTC. Residues: CASSLGFQRNYGYTF.

This clonotype was detected only once. V and J are TRBV2 and TRBJ2-7; a weak D match, TRBD2 (6 bases). The CDR3 covers 12 residues. V lost 9 bases, J lost 5 bases, and 14 bases lay in between. Germline V gene data show CDR1 as SNHLY and CDR2 as FYNNEI. CDR3 coding DNA: TGTGCCAGGGAGGGAGGCCGCCACGAGCAGTACTTC. This codes for CAREGGRHEQYF.

J is TRBJ1-1 and V is TRBV10-3; 9 nucleotides agree with TRBD1. V shed 6 bases and J 3 bases; nucleotides not matched to a gene: 8. The CDR3 covers 15 residues. The germline V gene encodes CDR1 ENHRY and CDR2 SYGVKD. The CDR3 DNA reads as TGTGCCATCAGCGGGGGGGGACAGGGAGACACTGAAGCTTTCTTT. Amino acid sequence: CAISGGGQGDTEAFF.

This chain links TRBV7-9 with TRBJ2-7, with 7 positions matching TRBD1. Germline CDR1 SEHNR, CDR2 FQNEAQ (reference sequence). This CDR3 region has 14 residues. V was pared by 2 bases and J by 4 bases, with 5 bases of the junction left unmatched. CDR3 residues: CASSLIGDSYEQYF. The CDR3 DNA is TGTGCCAGCAGCTTAATAGGGGACAGTTACGAGCAGTACTTC.

The chain combines TRBV14 with TRBJ1-1; TRBD1 agrees at 7 bases. Germline values: CDR1 SGHDN, CDR2 FVKESK. The CDR3 covers 15 residues. J was trimmed by 1 base and V by 2 bases; bases with no gene match: 4. CDR3 in DNA: TGTGCCAGCAGCCAAATGACAGGGAGGAACACTGAAGCTTTCTTT. It translates to CASSQMTGRNTEAFF.

The chain carries TRBV6-2 or TRBV6-3 and TRBJ2-2; no definite D call. This CDR3 has 13 residues. The germline CDR1 and CDR2 sequences are MNHEY and SVGEGT. Trimming left V 5 bases short and J 7 bases short, with 11 bases between. The CDR3 sequence is CASSGLESGELFF. As DNA, the CDR3 is TGTGCCAGCAGTGGCCTAGAGAGCGGGGAGCTGTTTTTT.

This chain uses TRBV5-1 with TRBJ2-1, with 10 bases aligning to TRBD2. Trimming at V came to 3 bases and at J to 4 bases, leaving 13 bases not matched to a gene. The CDR3 covers 18 residues. CDR1 SGHRS and CDR2 YFSETQ come from the germline V gene. CDR3 sequence reads: CASSWTPEGAGGYNEQFF. The CDR3 bases are TGCGCCAGCAGCTGGACACCCGAGGGAGCGGGAGGGTACAATGAGCAGTTCTTC.

The chain is built from TRBV7-8 and TRBJ2-7, with D tentatively TRBD1 (6 bases). CDR3 length equals 13 residues. The ends were cut back, 7 bases at V and 2 bases at J, with 12 bases in the middle. The germline V gene has CDR1 SGHVS and CDR2 FQNEAQ. The CDR3 protein is CASTAGQTYEQYF. CDR3 bases: TGTGCCAGCACCGCCGGACAGACCTACGAGCAGTACTTC.

The genes are TRBV7-9 and TRBJ2-1, with no clear D. Looked up from germline, CDR1 is SEHNR and CDR2 is FQNEAQ (reference sequence). CDR3 length equals 13 residues. V lost 9 bases and J lost 2, with 11 bases in between. The chain's CDR3 is CAREIVPYNEQFF. In DNA, the CDR3 is TGTGCCAGGGAGATAGTCCCCTACAATGAGCAGTTCTTC.

This chain links TRBV5-6 with TRBJ1-2; 12 nucleotides agree with TRBD1. After removal of 3 bases from V and 4 bases from J, the junction contained 1 base not matched to a gene. The germline CDR1 and CDR2 sequences are SGHDT and YYEEEE. The CDR3 is made up of 14 amino acids. CDR3 nucleotide sequence: TGTGCCAGCAGCTGGGACAGGGGGCCCTATGGCTACACCTTC. The encoded protein is CASSWDRGPYGYTF.

This clonotype was detected once. The rearrangement links TRBV9 to TRBJ2-7; 10 bases fit TRBD1. J gave up 4 bases and V 1 base, and 5 bases lay outside the gene matches. Germline V CDR1 and CDR2: SGDLS, YYNGEE. This CDR3 comprises 15 residues. The CDR3 here is CASSVRQGAKYEQYF. The DNA for the CDR3 is TGTGCCAGCAGCGTAAGACAGGGGGCGAAATACGAGCAGTACTTC.

This clonotype has just one count. This chain joins TRBV28 and TRBJ2-1; 10 bases fit TRBD1. The CDR3 consists of 15 residues. Germline values: CDR1 MDHEN, CDR2 SYDVKM. The V gene end was trimmed by 7 bases and the J gene end by 4 bases; junction bases not matched to a gene: 7. CDR3 in amino acids: CASTKWGQGYNEQFF. The DNA of the CDR3 is TGTGCCAGCACCAAATGGGGACAGGGGTACAATGAGCAGTTCTTC.

The chain recombines TRBV7-9 with TRBJ2-1, with TRBD2 as a possible D gene (5 bases). CDR3 length: 11 amino acids. The germline gives CDR1 SEHNR, CDR2 FQNEAQ (reference sequence). Trimming shortened V by 7 bases and J by 9 bases, and 10 bases separated the two germline ends. The CDR3, as DNA: TGTGCCAGCACCATCAGCGGTGAGCAGTTCTTC. Amino acids: CASTISGEQFF.